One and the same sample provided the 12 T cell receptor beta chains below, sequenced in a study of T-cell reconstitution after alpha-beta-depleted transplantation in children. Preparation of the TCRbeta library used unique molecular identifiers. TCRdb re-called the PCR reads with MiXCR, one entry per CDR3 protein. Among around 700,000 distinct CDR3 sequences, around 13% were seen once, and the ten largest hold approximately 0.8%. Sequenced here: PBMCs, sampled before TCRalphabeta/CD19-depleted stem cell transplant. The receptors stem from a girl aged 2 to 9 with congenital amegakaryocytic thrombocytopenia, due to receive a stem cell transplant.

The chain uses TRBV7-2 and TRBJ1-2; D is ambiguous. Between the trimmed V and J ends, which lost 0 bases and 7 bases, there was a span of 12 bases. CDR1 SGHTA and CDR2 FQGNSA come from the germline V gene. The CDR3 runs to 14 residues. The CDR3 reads CASSLARGVGGYTF. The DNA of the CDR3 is TGTGCCAGCAGCTTAGCTCGGGGAGTAGGTGGCTACACCTTC.

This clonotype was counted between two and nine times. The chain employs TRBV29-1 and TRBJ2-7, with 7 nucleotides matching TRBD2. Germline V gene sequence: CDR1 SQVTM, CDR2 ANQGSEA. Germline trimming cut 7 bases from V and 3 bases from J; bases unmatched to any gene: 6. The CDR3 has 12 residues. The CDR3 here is CSARREGYEQYF. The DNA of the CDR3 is TGCAGCGCCAGAAGGGAGGGCTACGAGCAGTACTTC.

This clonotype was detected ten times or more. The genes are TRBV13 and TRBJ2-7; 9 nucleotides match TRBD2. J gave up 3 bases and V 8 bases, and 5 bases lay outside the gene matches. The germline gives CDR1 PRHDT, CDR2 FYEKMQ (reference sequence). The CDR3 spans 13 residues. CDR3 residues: CASSSGRNYEQYF. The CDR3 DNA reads TGTGCCAGCTCCAGCGGGAGGAACTACGAGCAGTACTTC.

CDR3 nucleotides: TGTGCCAGCAGCCAAGATTTTGGTGGCGGGGAGCTGTTTTTT. Translated: CASSQDFGGGELFF. The chain carries TRBV3-1 and TRBJ2-2; D uncertain. Trimming pared 0 bases from V and 7 bases from J, leaving 9 bases between. The CDR3 length is 14 residues. Germline-derived CDR1 and CDR2 are LGHDT and YNNKEL (reference sequence).

The CDR3 protein is CASSGGQGDTDTQYF. CDR3 DNA: TGCGCCAGCAGCGGGGGACAGGGGGACACAGATACGCAGTATTTT. The gene calls are TRBV5-1 and TRBJ2-3, with TRBD1 matching over 11 bases. V lost 4 bases and J lost 2; bases outside the gene matches: 3. There are 15 residues in the CDR3. Per the germline V gene, CDR1 is SGHRS and CDR2 is YFSETQ. Full variable domain (rest looked up from reference TRBV5-1 and TRBJ2-3): KAGVTQTPRYLIKTRGQQVTLSCSPISGHRSVSWYQQTPGQGLQFLFEYFSETQRNKGNFPGRFSGRQFSNSRSEMNVSTLELGDSALYLCASSGGQGDTDTQYFGPGTRLTVL.

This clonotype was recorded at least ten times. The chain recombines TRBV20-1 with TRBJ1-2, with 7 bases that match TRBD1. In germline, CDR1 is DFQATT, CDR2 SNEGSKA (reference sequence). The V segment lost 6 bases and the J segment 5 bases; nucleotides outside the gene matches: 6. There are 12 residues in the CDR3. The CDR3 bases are TGCAGTGCGGAAGGGACAGCTTATGGCTACACCTTC. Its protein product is CSAEGTAYGYTF.

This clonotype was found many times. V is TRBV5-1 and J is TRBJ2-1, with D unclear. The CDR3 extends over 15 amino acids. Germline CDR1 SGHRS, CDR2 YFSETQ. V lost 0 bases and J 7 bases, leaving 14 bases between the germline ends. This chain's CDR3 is CASSLEPLSANEQFF. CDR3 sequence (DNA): TGCGCCAGCAGCTTGGAACCACTTTCGGCTAATGAGCAGTTCTTC.

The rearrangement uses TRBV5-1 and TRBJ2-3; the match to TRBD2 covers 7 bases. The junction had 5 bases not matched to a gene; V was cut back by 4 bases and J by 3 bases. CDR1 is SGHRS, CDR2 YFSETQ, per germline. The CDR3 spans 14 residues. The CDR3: CASSALAETDTQYF. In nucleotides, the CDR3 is TGCGCCAGCAGCGCGCTAGCGGAAACAGATACGCAGTATTTT.

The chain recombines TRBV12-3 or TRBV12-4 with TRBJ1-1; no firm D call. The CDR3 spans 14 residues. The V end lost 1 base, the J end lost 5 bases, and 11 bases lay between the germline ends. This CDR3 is CASSLVTTETEAFF. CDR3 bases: TGTGCCAGCAGTTTAGTAACGACGGAGACTGAAGCTTTCTTT.

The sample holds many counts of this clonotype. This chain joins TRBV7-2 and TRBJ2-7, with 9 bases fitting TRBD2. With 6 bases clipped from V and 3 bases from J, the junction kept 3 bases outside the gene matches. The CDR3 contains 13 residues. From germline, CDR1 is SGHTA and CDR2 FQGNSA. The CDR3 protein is CASRLAGYYEQYF. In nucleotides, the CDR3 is TGTGCCAGCAGGCTAGCGGGATACTACGAGCAGTACTTC. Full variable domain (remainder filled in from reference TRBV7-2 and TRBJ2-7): GAGVSQSPSNKVTEKGKDVELRCDPISGHTALYWYRQSLGQGLEFLIYFQGNSAPDKSGLPSDRFSAERTGGSVSTLTIQRTQQEDSAVYLCASRLAGYYEQYFGPGTRLTVT.

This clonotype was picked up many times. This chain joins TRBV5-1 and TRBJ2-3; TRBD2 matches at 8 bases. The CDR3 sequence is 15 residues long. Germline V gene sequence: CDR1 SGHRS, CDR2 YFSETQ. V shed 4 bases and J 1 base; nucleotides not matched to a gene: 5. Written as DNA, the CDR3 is TGCGCCAGCAGCCAGGGAGCGGGAGGCACAGATACGCAGTATTTT. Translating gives CASSQGAGGTDTQYF.

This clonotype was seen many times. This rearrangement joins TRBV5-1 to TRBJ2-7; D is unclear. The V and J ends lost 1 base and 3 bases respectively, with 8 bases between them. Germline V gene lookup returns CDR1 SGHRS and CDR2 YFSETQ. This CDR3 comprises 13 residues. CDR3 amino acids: CASSLPSLYEQYF. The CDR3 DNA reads TGCGCCAGCAGCTTGCCCTCACTCTACGAGCAGTACTTC. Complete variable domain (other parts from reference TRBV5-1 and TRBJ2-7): KAGVTQTPRYLIKTRGQQVTLSCSPISGHRSVSWYQQTPGQGLQFLFEYFSETQRNKGNFPGRFSGRQFSNSRSEMNVSTLELGDSALYLCASSLPSLYEQYFGPGTRLTVT.